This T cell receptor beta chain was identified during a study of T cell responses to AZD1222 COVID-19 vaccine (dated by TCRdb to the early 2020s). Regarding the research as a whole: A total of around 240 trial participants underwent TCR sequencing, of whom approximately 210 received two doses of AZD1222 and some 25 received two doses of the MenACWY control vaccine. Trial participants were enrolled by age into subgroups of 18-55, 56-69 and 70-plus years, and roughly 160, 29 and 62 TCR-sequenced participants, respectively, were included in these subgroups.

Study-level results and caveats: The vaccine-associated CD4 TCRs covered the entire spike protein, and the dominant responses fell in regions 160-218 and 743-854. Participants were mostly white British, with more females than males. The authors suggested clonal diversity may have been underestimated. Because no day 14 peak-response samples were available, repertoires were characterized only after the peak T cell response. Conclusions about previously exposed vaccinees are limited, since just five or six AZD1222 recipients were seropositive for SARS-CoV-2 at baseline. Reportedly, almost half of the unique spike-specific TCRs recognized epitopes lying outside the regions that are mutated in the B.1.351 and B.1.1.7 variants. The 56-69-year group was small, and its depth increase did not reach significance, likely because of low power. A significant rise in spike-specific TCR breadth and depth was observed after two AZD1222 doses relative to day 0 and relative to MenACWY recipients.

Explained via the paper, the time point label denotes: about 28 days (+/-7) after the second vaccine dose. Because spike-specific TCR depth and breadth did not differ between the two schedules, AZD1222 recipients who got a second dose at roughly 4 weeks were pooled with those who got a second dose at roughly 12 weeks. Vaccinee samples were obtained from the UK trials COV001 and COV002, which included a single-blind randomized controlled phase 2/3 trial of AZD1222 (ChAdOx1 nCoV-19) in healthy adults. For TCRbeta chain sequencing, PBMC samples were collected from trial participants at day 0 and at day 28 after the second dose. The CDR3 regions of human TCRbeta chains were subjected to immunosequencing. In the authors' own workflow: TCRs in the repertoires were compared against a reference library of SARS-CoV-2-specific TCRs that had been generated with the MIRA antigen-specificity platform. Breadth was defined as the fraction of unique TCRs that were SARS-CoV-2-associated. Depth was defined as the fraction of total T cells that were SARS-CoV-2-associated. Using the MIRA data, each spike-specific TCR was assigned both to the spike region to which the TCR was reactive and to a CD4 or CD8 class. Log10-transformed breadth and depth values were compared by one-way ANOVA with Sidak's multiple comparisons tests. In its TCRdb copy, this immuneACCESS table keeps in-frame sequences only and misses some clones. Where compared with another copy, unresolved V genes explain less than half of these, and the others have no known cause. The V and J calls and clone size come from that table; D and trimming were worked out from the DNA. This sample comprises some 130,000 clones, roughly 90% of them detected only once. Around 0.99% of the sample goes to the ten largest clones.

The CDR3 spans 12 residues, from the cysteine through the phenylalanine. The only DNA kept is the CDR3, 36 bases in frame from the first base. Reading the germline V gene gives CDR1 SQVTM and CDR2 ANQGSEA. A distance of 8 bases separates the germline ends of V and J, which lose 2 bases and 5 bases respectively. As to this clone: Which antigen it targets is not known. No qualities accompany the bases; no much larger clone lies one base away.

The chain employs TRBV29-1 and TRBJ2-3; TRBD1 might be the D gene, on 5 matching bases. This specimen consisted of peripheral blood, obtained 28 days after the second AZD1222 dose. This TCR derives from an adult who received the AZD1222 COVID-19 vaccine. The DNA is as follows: TGCAGCGTTGAAACAGGACGAGATACGCAGTATTTT. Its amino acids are CSVETGRDTQYF.